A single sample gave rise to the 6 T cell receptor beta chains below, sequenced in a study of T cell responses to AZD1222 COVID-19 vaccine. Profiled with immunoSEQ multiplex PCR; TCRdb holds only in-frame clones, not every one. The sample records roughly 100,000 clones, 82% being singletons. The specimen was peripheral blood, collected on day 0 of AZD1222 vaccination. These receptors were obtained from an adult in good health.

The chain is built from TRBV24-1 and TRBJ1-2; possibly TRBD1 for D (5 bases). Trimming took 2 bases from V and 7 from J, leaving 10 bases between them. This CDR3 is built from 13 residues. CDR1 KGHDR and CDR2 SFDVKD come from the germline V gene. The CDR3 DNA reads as TGTGCCACCAGTGATTCCGGGGGAACTGGCTACACCTTC. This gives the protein CATSDSGGTGYTF.

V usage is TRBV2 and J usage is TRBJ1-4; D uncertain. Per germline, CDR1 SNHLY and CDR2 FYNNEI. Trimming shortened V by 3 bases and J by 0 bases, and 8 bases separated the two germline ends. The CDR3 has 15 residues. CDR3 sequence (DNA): TGTGCCAGCAGTGACAGAGTTGCAACTAATGAAAAACTGTTTTTT. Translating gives CASSDRVATNEKLFF.

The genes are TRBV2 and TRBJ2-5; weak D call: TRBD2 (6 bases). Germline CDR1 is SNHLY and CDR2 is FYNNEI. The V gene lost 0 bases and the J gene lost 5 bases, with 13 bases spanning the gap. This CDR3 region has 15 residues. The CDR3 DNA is TGTGCCAGCAGTGAAGCGCGGGGATTGTGGGAGACCCAGTACTTC. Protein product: CASSEARGLWETQYF.

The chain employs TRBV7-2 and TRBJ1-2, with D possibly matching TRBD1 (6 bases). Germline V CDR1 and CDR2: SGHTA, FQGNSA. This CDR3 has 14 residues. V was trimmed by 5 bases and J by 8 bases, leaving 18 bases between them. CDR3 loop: CASSQALGQSGYTF. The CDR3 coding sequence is TGTGCCAGCAGCCAAGCACTAGGACAGTCCGGCTACACCTTC. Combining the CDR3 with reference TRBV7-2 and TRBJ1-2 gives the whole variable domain GAGVSQSPSNKVTEKGKDVELRCDPISGHTALYWYRQSLGQGLEFLIYFQGNSAPDKSGLPSDRFSAERTGGSVSTLTIQRTQQEDSAVYLCASSQALGQSGYTFGSGTRLTVV.

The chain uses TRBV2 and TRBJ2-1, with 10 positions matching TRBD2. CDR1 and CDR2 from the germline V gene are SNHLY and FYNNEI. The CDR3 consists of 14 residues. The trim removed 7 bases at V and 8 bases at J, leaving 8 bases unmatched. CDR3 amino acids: CASNQAGGPYEQFF. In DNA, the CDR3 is TGTGCCAGCAATCAAGCGGGGGGGCCGTATGAGCAGTTCTTC.

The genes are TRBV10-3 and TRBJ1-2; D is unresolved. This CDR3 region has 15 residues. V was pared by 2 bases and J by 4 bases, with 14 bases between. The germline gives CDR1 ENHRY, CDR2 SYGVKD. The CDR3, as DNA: TGTGCCATCAGTGAGGGTATAGGAACTCTCTATGGCTACACCTTC. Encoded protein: CAISEGIGTLYGYTF.